Shown below are 30 T cell receptor beta chains from a single sample sequenced in a study of cytomegalovirus exposure and HLA in healthy donors. Use of 60 Vbeta and 13 Jbeta primers characterized the PCR. Libraries were prepared by immunoSEQ multiplex PCR; TCRdb keeps only in-frame clonotypes and omits some of them. The profile shows 95,000 to 150,000 clones, more than 60% of them singletons. Sequencing was carried out using PBMCs. The receptors derive from a man aged 18 to 29 in good health and CMV-seronegative.

The gene calls are TRBV30 and TRBJ1-4; 9 nucleotides match TRBD1. The trim removed 4 bases at V and 7 bases at J, leaving 7 bases unmatched. CDR3 length: 14 amino acids. CDR1 GTSNPN and CDR2 SVGIG come from the germline V gene (reference sequence). The CDR3 DNA reads TGTGCCTGGAACAGACAGGGGGACGTTGAAAAACTGTTTTTT. As protein: CAWNRQGDVEKLFF.

This clone has a handful of counts. V usage is TRBV6-5 and J usage is TRBJ1-1; D uncertain. CDR3 length: 13 residues. The germline CDR1 and CDR2 sequences are MNHEY and SVGAGI. V lost 2 bases and J lost 4, with 8 bases in between. For the CDR3, the DNA is TGTGCCAGCAGTTACCACGGGAGCACTGAAGCTTTCTTT. Translating it yields CASSYHGSTEAFF.

The gene calls are TRBV12-2 and TRBJ2-2; TRBD1, as called in the table, went unchecked against the DNA. TRBV12-2 is a pseudogene. This CDR3 has 14 amino acids. CDR3: CASRQGQNTGELFF. The CDR3 DNA is TGTGCAAGTCGCCAGGGACAAAACACCGGGGAGCTGTTTTTT.

On this clone: One end of the junction varies from germline; a read error may be responsible. CDR3 DNA: TGTTCCAGCAGCGTCAGGGAAACTGAAGCTTTCTTT. This sequence encodes CSSSVRETEAFF. V gene TRBV7-9 combines with J gene TRBJ1-1, with D possibly matching TRBD1 (5 bases). Looked up from germline, CDR1 is SEHNR and CDR2 is FQNEAQ (reference sequence). CDR3 size: 12 residues.

This chain uses TRBV10-3 with TRBJ2-3, with 8 bases matching TRBD2. Germline lookup yields CDR1 ENHRY and CDR2 SYGVKD. The CDR3 has 15 residues. With V trimmed by 8 bases and J by 4 bases, 11 bases remained unmatched. The CDR3 reads CAISGGGGTSDTQYF. CDR3 nucleotides: TGTGCCATCTCTGGGGGCGGGGGGACCTCAGATACGCAGTATTTT.

In DNA form, the CDR3 reads TGTGCCAGCAGGCTATTCACTACAGGGATGGGCACCGGGGAGCTGTTTTTT. Encoded protein: CASRLFTTGMGTGELFF. The rearrangement uses TRBV28 and TRBJ2-2, with D tentatively TRBD1 (6 bases). V was clipped by 6 bases and J by 4 bases, with 21 bases between them. Looked up from germline, CDR1 is MDHEN and CDR2 is SYDVKM. The CDR3 totals 17 residues.

V usage is TRBV6-1 and J usage is TRBJ2-7; D remains ambiguous. With 0 bases removed from V and 0 bases from J, the gap between germline ends came to 12 bases. The CDR3 is made up of 16 amino acids. The germline gives CDR1 MNHNS, CDR2 SASEGT. The CDR3 nucleotides read TGTGCCAGCAGTGAAGCAATGAGCGCCCTCTCCTACGAGCAGTACTTC. Translating it yields CASSEAMSALSYEQYF.

The chain has TRBV30 and TRBJ2-5, with a weak D call TRBD2 (5 bases). The germline V gene has CDR1 GTSNPN and CDR2 SVGIG (reference sequence). The CDR3 sequence is 16 residues long. Between the trimmed V and J ends, which lost 0 bases and 4 bases, there was a span of 18 bases. The CDR3 is CAWSVAAGRLGETQYF. Written as DNA, the CDR3 is TGTGCCTGGAGTGTAGCGGCCGGAAGGCTTGGAGAGACCCAGTACTTC.

V gene TRBV6-1 combines with J gene TRBJ2-7; D not resolved. Trimming stripped 4 bases from V and 2 bases from J, with 9 bases between. The CDR3 spans 13 residues. Germline V CDR1 and CDR2: MNHNS, SASEGT. CDR3 region: CASSVSLTYEQYF. The CDR3 bases are TGTGCCAGCAGTGTAAGCCTGACCTACGAGCAGTACTTC.

This chain joins TRBV9 and TRBJ2-1; 7 bases are shared with TRBD2. The CDR3 runs 14 residues. Germline values: CDR1 SGDLS, CDR2 YYNGEE. V was pared by 3 bases and J by 4 bases, with 4 bases of the junction left unmatched. The CDR3 sequence: CASSAGTTYNEQFF. In DNA form, the CDR3 reads TGTGCCAGCAGCGCTGGGACTACTTACAATGAGCAGTTCTTC.

The chain joins TRBV19 to TRBJ1-5; D perhaps matches TRBD1 (5 bases). This CDR3 region has 17 residues. From germline, CDR1 is LNHDA and CDR2 SQIVND (reference sequence). V lost 7 bases to trimming and J lost 1 base, with 20 bases between them. CDR3 nucleotides: TGTGCCAGTACCCCGGTCGGGCAGGGATCAAGCAATCAGCCCCAGCATTTT. Its translation is CASTPVGQGSSNQPQHF.

This clone was recorded a few times. The rearrangement uses TRBV13 and TRBJ2-3, with 15 bases matching TRBD2. V trimming: 6 bases; J trimming: 0 bases; junction bases outside the gene matches: 10. The CDR3 has 19 residues. CDR1 is PRHDT and CDR2 is FYEKMQ in the germline V gene (reference sequence). As DNA, the CDR3 is TGTGCCAGCAGACCAGCCGGACTAGCGGGAGGGACTAGCACAGATACGCAGTATTTT. Translated: CASRPAGLAGGTSTDTQYF.

This chain connects TRBV6-1 to TRBJ2-7, with D perhaps matching TRBD1 (6 bases). Germline CDR1 and CDR2: MNHNS and SASEGT. Trimming removed 6 bases at V and 2 bases at J, with 17 bases between. The CDR3 is 15 residues long. The CDR3 nucleotides read TGTGCCAGCAGGGCCCCCTGGACAGTCCCCTACGAGCAGTACTTC. This sequence encodes CASRAPWTVPYEQYF.

The gene calls are TRBV6-6 and TRBJ2-7, with 8 bases matching TRBD1. The germline CDR1 and CDR2 sequences are MNHNY and SVGAGI (reference sequence). J was trimmed by 3 bases and V by 0 bases; bases with no gene match: 4. This CDR3 has 15 amino acids. The CDR3 protein is CASSYSAGTGYEQYF. In DNA, the CDR3 is TGTGCCAGCAGTTACTCGGCCGGGACAGGCTACGAGCAGTACTTC.

The rearrangement links TRBV10-1 to TRBJ2-7, with TRBD2 matching 8 bases. Trimming removed 6 bases from V and 6 bases from J; junction bases left unmatched: 10. This CDR3 is built from 14 residues. In germline, CDR1 is WNHNN, CDR2 SYGVQD (reference sequence). The CDR3 spells CASRSDRGGGEQYF. The CDR3 bases are TGCGCCAGCAGGAGCGATCGGGGGGGCGGCGAGCAGTACTTC.

This clone came up a few times. Relative to the germline gene, one junction end is altered; a read error may explain this. The V and J genes are TRBV6-5 and TRBJ1-2; maybe TRBD1 (5 bases). The germline CDR1 and CDR2 sequences are MNHEY and SVGAGI. This CDR3 is built from 13 residues. CDR3 DNA: TGTGCCAGCAGTTACGGGGGTGAGGGAGGCTACCCCTTC. Its protein product is CASSYGGEGGYPF.

This rearrangement joins TRBV19 to TRBJ2-1; 7 bases are shared with TRBD2. The germline V gene encodes CDR1 LNHDA and CDR2 SQIVND (reference sequence). The J segment lost 0 bases and the V segment lost 5 bases, leaving 4 bases of the junction unmatched. CDR3 length: 15 residues. In DNA, the CDR3 is TGTGCCAGTAGTTTCGTAGCGGGCTCCTACAATGAGCAGTTCTTC. Translated, it gives CASSFVAGSYNEQFF.

The gene calls are TRBV7-2 and TRBJ2-2; TRBD2 matches 7 bases. The CDR3 is 18 residues long. The V segment lost 4 bases and the J segment 6 bases; nucleotides outside the gene matches: 17. Germline V gene lookup returns CDR1 SGHTA and CDR2 FQGNSA. CDR3 residues: CASSSRNLGGSRSGELFF. As DNA, the CDR3 is TGTGCCAGCAGCTCCCGGAACCTTGGCGGGAGCAGGTCCGGGGAGCTGTTTTTT.

The chain links TRBV11-2 to TRBJ1-3; 8 nucleotides match TRBD1. Germline V gene sequence: CDR1 SGHAT, CDR2 FQNNGV. J was trimmed by 2 bases and V by 6 bases; bases with no gene match: 6. This CDR3 contains 15 residues. CDR3 DNA: TGTGCCAGCAGATATGCAGGGGGCCCTGGAAACACCATATATTTT. It yields the protein CASRYAGGPGNTIYF.

This clone has a handful of counts. The V and J genes are TRBV6-5 and TRBJ2-7, with TRBD1 identical over 10 bases. Trimming took 5 bases from V and 3 from J; bases not matched to a gene: 7. The germline CDR1 and CDR2 sequences are MNHEY and SVGAGI. The CDR3 extends over 15 amino acids. CDR3 in DNA: TGTGCCAGCAGTGCTCCGGGACAGGGGAACTACGAGCAGTACTTC. This gives the protein CASSAPGQGNYEQYF.

The J gene is TRBJ2-7, the V gene TRBV11-3; 7 bases match TRBD2. CDR1 and CDR2 from the germline V gene are SGHNT and YENEEA. The CDR3 covers 15 residues. V lost 3 bases and J lost 0; bases outside the gene matches: 5. The CDR3 loop reads CASSFWRGSSYEQYF. CDR3 coding DNA: TGTGCCAGCAGCTTTTGGCGGGGGAGCTCCTACGAGCAGTACTTC.

The chain is built from TRBV11-2 and TRBJ2-6, with D possibly matching TRBD2 (6 bases). Germline CDR1 SGHAT, CDR2 FQNNGV. V dropped 2 bases and J dropped 3 bases, with 11 bases sitting between them. The CDR3 runs to 16 residues. CDR3 bases: TGTGCCAGCAGCTTAAGCCAGGGAGGTGGGGCCAACGTCCTGACTTTC. Translation gives CASSLSQGGGANVLTF.

The rearrangement joins TRBV18 to TRBJ2-3; tentative D call: TRBD1 (5 bases). Germline CDR1 and CDR2: KGHSH and LQKENI. V lost 4 bases and J 1 base, leaving 9 bases between the germline ends. The CDR3 has 14 amino acids. CDR3 protein: CASSLDTGTDTQYF. The CDR3 region has the DNA TGTGCCAGCTCACTGGACACCGGCACAGATACGCAGTATTTT.

J is TRBJ2-7 and V is TRBV16; D uncertain. Between the trimmed V and J ends, which lost 4 bases and 5 bases, there was a span of 6 bases. CDR3 size: 11 residues. Germline V CDR1 and CDR2: KGHSY, FQNENV. CDR3 in DNA: TGTGCCAGCAGCCTGGGCAACGAGCAGTACTTC. Protein product: CASSLGNEQYF.

The rearrangement joins TRBV9 to TRBJ2-7; a possible D gene is TRBD1 (6 bases). The CDR3 length is 15 residues. In germline, CDR1 is SGDLS, CDR2 YYNGEE. V dropped 3 bases and J dropped 7 bases, with 20 bases sitting between them. CDR3 protein: CASSAVARGSGEQYF. In DNA, the CDR3 is TGTGCCAGCAGCGCCGTGGCAAGGGGGTCGGGAGAGCAGTACTTC.

The rearrangement links TRBV27 to TRBJ2-3; 7 bases fit TRBD2. The CDR3 covers 12 residues. Germline-derived CDR1 and CDR2 are MNHEY and SMNVEV (reference sequence). Losses at the gene ends were 6 bases for V and 6 bases for J; bases not matched to a gene: 3. Here the CDR3 DNA reads TGTGCCAGCAGGCGGGGGACGGATACGCAGTATTTT. Its translation: CASRRGTDTQYF.

V is TRBV5-6 and J is TRBJ1-5; 7 bases are a match to TRBD1. The CDR3 loop spans 17 amino acids. V gave up 2 bases and J gave up 3 bases; unmatched junction bases: 11. The V gene's germline CDR1 is SGHDT and CDR2 YYEEEE. Here the CDR3 DNA reads TGTGCCAGCAGCTTTTATGACAGGGCCACCGACAATCAGCCCCAGCATTTT. Encoded protein: CASSFYDRATDNQPQHF.

V usage is TRBV28 and J usage is TRBJ1-5; D possibly corresponds to TRBD1 (5 bases). With 8 bases removed from V and 5 bases from J, the gap between germline ends came to 13 bases. CDR3 size: 13 residues. From germline, CDR1 is MDHEN and CDR2 SYDVKM. The CDR3 protein is CASLGDSDQPQHF. CDR3 coding DNA: TGTGCCAGCCTTGGTGACAGCGATCAGCCCCAGCATTTT.

The V and J genes are TRBV5-4 and TRBJ2-1; D is unresolved. The CDR3 totals 15 residues. CDR1 and CDR2 (germline): SGHNT, YYREEE (reference sequence). V was clipped by 0 bases and J by 2 bases, with 9 bases between them. DNA of the CDR3: TGTGCCAGCAGCTTGGAACCAGAAGCCTACAATGAGCAGTTCTTC. Its protein is CASSLEPEAYNEQFF.

J is TRBJ1-5 and V is TRBV30; D is perhaps TRBD1 (5 bases). This CDR3 has 15 amino acids. Germline V CDR1 and CDR2: GTSNPN, SVGIG (reference sequence). V was clipped by 5 bases and J by 4 bases, with 18 bases between them. The CDR3 loop is CAWGGSGVGNQPQHF. CDR3 nucleotide sequence: TGTGCCTGGGGGGGATCGGGGGTCGGAAATCAGCCCCAGCATTTT.